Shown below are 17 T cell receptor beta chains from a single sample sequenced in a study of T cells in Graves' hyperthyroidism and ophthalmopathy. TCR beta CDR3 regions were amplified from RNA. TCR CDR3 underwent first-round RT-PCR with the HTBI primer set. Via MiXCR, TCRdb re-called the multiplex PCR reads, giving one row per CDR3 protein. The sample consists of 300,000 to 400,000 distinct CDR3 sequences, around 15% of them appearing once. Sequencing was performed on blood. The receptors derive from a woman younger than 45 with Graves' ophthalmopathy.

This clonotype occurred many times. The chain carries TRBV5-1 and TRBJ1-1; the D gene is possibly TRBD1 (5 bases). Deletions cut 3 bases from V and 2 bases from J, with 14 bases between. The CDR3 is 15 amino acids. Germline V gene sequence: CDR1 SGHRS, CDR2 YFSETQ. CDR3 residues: CASSSGGASNTEAFF. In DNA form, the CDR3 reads TGCGCCAGCAGCTCCGGCGGGGCAAGCAACACTGAAGCTTTCTTT.

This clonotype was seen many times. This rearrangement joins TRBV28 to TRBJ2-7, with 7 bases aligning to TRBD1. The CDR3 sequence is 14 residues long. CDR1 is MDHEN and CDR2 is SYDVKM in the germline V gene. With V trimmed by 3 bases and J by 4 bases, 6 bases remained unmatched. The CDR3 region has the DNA TGTGCCAGCAGTTTGCGAGGGGGCTTATACGAGCAGTACTTC. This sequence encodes CASSLRGGLYEQYF.

CDR3 amino acids: CASRLTVGGHEQYF. CDR3 coding DNA: TGTGCCAGCAGGTTGACAGTCGGCGGCCACGAGCAGTACTTC. The V and J genes are TRBV6-1 and TRBJ2-7, with D perhaps matching TRBD1 (5 bases). This CDR3 spans 14 amino acids. Germline V gene sequence: CDR1 MNHNS, CDR2 SASEGT. The V end lost 6 bases, the J end lost 5 bases, and 17 bases lay between the germline ends.

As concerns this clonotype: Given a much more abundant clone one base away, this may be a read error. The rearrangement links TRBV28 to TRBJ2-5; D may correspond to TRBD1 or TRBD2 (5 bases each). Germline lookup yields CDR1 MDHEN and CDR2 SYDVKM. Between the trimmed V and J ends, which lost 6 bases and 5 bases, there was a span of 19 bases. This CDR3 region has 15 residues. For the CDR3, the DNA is TGTGCCAGCAGCCGAAGGGTGAGGGGCGAGGAGACCCAGTACTTC. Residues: CASSRRVRGEETQYF.

Here the CDR3 DNA reads TGTGCCAGCAGCGTAGGCGGTCAGGGGGCTACTGAAGCTTTCTTT. Protein sequence: CASSVGGQGATEAFF. This rearrangement joins TRBV9 to TRBJ1-1; TRBD1 matches 8 bases. The J segment lost 5 bases and the V segment lost 0 bases, leaving 6 bases of the junction unmatched. The CDR3 spans 15 residues. Germline V gives CDR1 SGDLS, CDR2 YYNGEE. The whole variable domain, remainder taken from reference TRBV9 and TRBJ1-1, is DSGVTQTPKHLITATGQRVTLRCSPRSGDLSVYWYQQSLDQGLQFLIQYYNGEERAKGNILERFSAQQFPDLHSELNLSSLELGDSALYFCASSVGGQGATEAFFGQGTRLTVV.

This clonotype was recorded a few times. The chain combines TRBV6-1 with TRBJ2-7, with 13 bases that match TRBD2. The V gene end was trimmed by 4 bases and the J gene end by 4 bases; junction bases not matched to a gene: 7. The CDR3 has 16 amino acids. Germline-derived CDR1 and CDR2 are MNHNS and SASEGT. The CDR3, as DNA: TGTGCCAGCAGTGCAACACCGGGACTAGCGGGGTACGAGCAGTACTTC. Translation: CASSATPGLAGYEQYF.

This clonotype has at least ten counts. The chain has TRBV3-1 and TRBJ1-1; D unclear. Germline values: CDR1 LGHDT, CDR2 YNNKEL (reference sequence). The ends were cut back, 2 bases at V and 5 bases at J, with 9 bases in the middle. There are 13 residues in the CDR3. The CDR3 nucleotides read TGTGCCAGCAGCCAAAAAGGGCGGACTGAAGCTTTCTTT. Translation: CASSQKGRTEAFF.

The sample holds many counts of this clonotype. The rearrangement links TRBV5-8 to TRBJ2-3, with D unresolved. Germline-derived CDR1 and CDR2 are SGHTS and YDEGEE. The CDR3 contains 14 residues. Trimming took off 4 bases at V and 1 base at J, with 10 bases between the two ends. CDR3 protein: CASSAGVGTDTQYF. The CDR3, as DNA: TGTGCCAGCAGCGCCGGAGTAGGCACAGATACGCAGTATTTT.

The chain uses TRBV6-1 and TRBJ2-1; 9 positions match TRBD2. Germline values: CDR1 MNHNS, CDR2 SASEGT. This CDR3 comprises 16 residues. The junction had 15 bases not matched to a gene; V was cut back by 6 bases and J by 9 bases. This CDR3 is CASSPTGGGASGEQFF. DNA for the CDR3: TGTGCCAGCAGCCCCACAGGCGGGGGGGCCTCGGGTGAGCAGTTCTTC.

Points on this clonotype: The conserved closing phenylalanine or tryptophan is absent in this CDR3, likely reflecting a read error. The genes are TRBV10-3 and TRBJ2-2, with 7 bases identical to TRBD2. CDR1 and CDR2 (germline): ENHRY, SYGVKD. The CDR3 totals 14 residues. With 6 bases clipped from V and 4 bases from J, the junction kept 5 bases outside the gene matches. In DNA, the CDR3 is TGTGCCATCAGCCCGGGACTAAGCACCGGGGAGCTGTTTCTT. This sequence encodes CAISPGLSTGELFL.

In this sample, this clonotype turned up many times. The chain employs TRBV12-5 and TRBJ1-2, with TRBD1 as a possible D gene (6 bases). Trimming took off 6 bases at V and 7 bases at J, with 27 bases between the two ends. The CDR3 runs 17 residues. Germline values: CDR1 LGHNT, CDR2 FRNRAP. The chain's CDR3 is CASGQKPGVSERTGYTF. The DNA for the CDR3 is TGTGCTAGTGGCCAGAAACCAGGGGTAAGCGAGCGAACTGGCTACACCTTC.

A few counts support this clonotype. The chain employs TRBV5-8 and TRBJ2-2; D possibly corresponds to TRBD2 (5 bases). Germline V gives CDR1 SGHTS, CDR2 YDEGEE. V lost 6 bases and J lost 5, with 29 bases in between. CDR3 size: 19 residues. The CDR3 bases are TGTGCCAGCACCATCGACTCTTCCTGGACTCCCGTCGGGACCGGGGAGCTGTTTTTT. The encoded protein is CASTIDSSWTPVGTGELFF.

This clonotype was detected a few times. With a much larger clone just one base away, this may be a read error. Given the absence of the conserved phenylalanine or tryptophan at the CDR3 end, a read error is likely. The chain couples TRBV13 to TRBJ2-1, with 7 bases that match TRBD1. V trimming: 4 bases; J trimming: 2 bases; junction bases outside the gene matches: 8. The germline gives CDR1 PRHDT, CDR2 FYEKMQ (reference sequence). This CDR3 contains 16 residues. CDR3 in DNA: TGTGCCAGCAGCTCTCTCATGACAGGGACCTACAATGAGCAGTTCTGC. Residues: CASSSLMTGTYNEQFC.

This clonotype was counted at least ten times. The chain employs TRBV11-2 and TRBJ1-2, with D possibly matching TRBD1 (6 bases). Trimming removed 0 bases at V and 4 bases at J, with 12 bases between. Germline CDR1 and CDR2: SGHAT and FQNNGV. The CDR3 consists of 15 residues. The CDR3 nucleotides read TGTGCCAGCAGCTTAGAACATTCGACAGGCTATGGCTACACCTTC. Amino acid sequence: CASSLEHSTGYGYTF.

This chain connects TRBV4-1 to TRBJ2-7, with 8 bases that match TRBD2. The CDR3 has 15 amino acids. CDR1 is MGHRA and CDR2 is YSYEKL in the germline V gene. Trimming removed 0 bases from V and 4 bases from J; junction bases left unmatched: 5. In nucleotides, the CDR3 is TGCGCCAGCAGCCAAGAATGGGGCGGGGGGTACGAGCAGTACTTC. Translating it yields CASSQEWGGGYEQYF.

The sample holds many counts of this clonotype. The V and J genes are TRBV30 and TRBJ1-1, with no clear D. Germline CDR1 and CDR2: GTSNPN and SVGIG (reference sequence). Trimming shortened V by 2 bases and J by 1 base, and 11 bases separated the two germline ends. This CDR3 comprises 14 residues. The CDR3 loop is CAWSPLPRNTEAFF. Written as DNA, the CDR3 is TGTGCCTGGAGTCCACTCCCGAGGAACACTGAAGCTTTCTTT.

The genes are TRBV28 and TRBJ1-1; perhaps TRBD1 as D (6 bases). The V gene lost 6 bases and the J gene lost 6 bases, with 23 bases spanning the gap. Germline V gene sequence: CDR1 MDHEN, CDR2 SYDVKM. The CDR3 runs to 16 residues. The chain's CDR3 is CASSPGGGASASEAFF. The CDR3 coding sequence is TGTGCCAGCAGCCCGGGGGGCGGGGCGAGCGCTTCTGAAGCTTTCTTT.